Listed below are T cell receptor beta chains from one sample, sequenced in a study of beta chain features in type 1 diabetes. Clones were sequenced by immunoSEQ multiplex PCR, and TCRdb holds only the in-frame ones, with some missing. The sample yields 400,000 or so clones, about 12% seen once. Sequencing used naive CD4+ T cells from blood. These receptors all come from a woman under 30 with type 1 diabetes. CDR3s include the opening cysteine and the closing phenylalanine or tryptophan. Fields, in order: D gene, J gene, clone size, V gene, CDR3 DNA, CDR3 protein. The D gene is left open where the match is weak. Size is omitted from some rows. Given values are once, few, many or a class for expanded clones.

>NA|TRBJ2-5|NA|TRBV7-2
TGTGCCAGCAGCTTACGAACAGCAATACAAGAGACCCAGTACTTC
CASSLRTAIQETQYF
>TRBD1|TRBJ1-2|few|TRBV5-4
TGTGCCAGCAGCTTGGGGACAGGGGCGGTCTATGGCTACACCTTC
CASSLGTGAVYGYTF
>NA|TRBJ2-7|few|TRBV2
TGTGCCAGCAGTGCTGGGCAGGGCCGCTACGAGCAGTACTTC
CASSAGQGRYEQYF
>NA|TRBJ1-6|few|TRBV18
TGTGCCAGCTCACCATCAGATAATTCACCCCTCCACTTT
CASSPSDNSPLHF
>NA|TRBJ2-7|NA|TRBV7-2
TGTGCCAGCAGCTTAACGAGCGCGGCCTCCTACGAGCAGTACTTC
CASSLTSAASYEQYF
>TRBD2|TRBJ2-1|few|TRBV30
TGTGCCTGGAGTAAGCTAGCGGCTTACAATGAGCAGTTCTTC
CAWSKLAAYNEQFF
>NA|TRBJ2-5|NA|TRBV2
TGTGCCAGCAGTGAAGTCAGGACCCAGTACTTC
CASSEVRTQYF
>NA|TRBJ2-1|few|TRBV4-2
TGTGCCAGCAGCCAAGATCGTACGGGGTTCAATGAGCAGTTCTTC
CASSQDRTGFNEQFF
>TRBD1|TRBJ2-7|few|TRBV6-5
TGTGCCAGCTGGGGGACAGGGGTGGGCGAGCAGTACTTC
CASWGTGVGEQYF
>NA|TRBJ2-5|few|TRBV7-2
TGTGCCAGCAGCTCGCGGGTCTTACAAGAGACCCAGTACTTC
CASSSRVLQETQYF
>NA|TRBJ2-7|few|TRBV19
TGTGCCAGTAGTGATAGACAGGCTCGTAGCTCCTACGAGCAGTACTTC
CASSDRQARSSYEQYF
>NA|TRBJ1-6|few|TRBV19
TGTGCCAGTAGTATGCTCGGAGGCAATTCACCCCTCCACTTT
CASSMLGGNSPLHF
>TRBD2|TRBJ2-1|few|TRBV19
TGTGCCAGTAGTACCATGGGACTAGCGGGAGGGCATGAGCAGTTCTTC
CASSTMGLAGGHEQFF
>TRBD1|TRBJ1-1|few|TRBV7-2
TGTGCCAGCAGTTCACGGACAGGCACTGAAGCTTTCTTT
CASSSRTGTEAFF
>NA|TRBJ1-1|NA|TRBV11-1
TGTGCCAGCAGCTCAGAACAGGGAACTGAAGCTTTCTTT
CASSSEQGTEAFF
>TRBD1|TRBJ2-3|few|TRBV5-1
TGCGCCAGCAGCTTAGCACAGGGGATGGATACGCAGTATTTT
CASSLAQGMDTQYF
>TRBD1|TRBJ1-6|NA|TRBV9
TGTGCCAGCAGCGTAGATGGACAGGACTATAATTCACCCCTCCACTTT
CASSVDGQDYNSPLHF
>TRBD1|TRBJ1-3|NA|TRBV6-5
TGTGCCAGTTGTTCGACAGGGAGCTCTGGAAACACCATATATTTT
CASCSTGSSGNTIYF
>NA|TRBJ2-5|NA|TRBV13
TGTGCCAGCAGCTTAAACCGAGGGACCCAGTACTTC
CASSLNRGTQYF
>TRBD2|TRBJ2-7|NA|TRBV11-2
TGTGCCAGCAGCCAACCTTCTGGGCTAGCGGGCCGGGCCTACGAGCAGTACTTC
CASSQPSGLAGRAYEQYF
>NA|TRBJ1-1|NA|TRBV5-1
TGCGCCAGCAGACCCGCCAGGGTTGATAATGAAGCTTTCTTT
CASRPARVDNEAFF
>TRBD1|TRBJ1-5|few|TRBV7-2
TGTGCCAGCAGCGACAGGACAGGGGGCAGCAATCAGCCCCAGCATTTT
CASSDRTGGSNQPQHF
>TRBD2|TRBJ2-5|few|TRBV9
TGTGCCAGCAGCGTTGGACTAGCGCAAGAGACCCAGTACTTC
CASSVGLAQETQYF
>TRBD1|TRBJ2-7|NA|TRBV7-9
TGTGCCAGCAGTGGGGACAGGCTTAACTTC
CASSGDRLNF
>NA|TRBJ2-3|NA|TRBV4-2
TGTGCCAGCAGCCAAGCGGAGGGGAGAGGCACAGATACGCAGTATTTT
CASSQAEGRGTDTQYF
>TRBD2|TRBJ2-3|NA|TRBV6-5
TGTGCCAGCAGTTTTGGACTAGCGGGCTTCACAGATACGCAGTATTTT
CASSFGLAGFTDTQYF
>NA|TRBJ2-1|few|TRBV18
TGTGCCAGCTCGCCCTTCGATCCTACTTACAATGAGCAGTTCTTC
CASSPFDPTYNEQFF
>NA|TRBJ1-1|NA|TRBV6-5
TGTGCCAGCAGTTACTCTGACAGTCCGAACACTGAAGCTTTCTTT
CASSYSDSPNTEAFF
>NA|TRBJ1-2|few|TRBV11-3
TGTGCCAGCGGCAAGACAGTCGCCGGCTACACCTTC
CASGKTVAGYTF
>NA|TRBJ2-7|few|TRBV28
TGTGCCAGCAGTTCGCGCGGCAGGGGTCGATCCTACGAGCAGTACTTC
CASSSRGRGRSYEQYF
>NA|TRBJ1-2|few|TRBV6-5
TGTGCCAGCAGTGACCACGGGGGCTACACCTTC
CASSDHGGYTF
>NA|TRBJ1-4|NA|TRBV19
TGTGCCAGTAGCCCGAGGAGGACGGAGGAAAAACTGTTTTTT
CASSPRRTEEKLFF
>TRBD1|TRBJ1-4|few|TRBV29-1
TGCAGCGTGGGGACAGGTGGTGAAAAACTGTTTTTT
CSVGTGGEKLFF
>NA|TRBJ2-3|few|TRBV10-3
TGTGCCATCACGAAGGGGCAACGCACAGATACGCAGTATTTT
CAITKGQRTDTQYF
>TRBD2|TRBJ2-1|NA|TRBV19
TGTGCCAGCAACCCCGGGACTAGCGGGAATGAGCAGTTCTTC
CASNPGTSGNEQFF
>NA|TRBJ1-4|NA|TRBV18
TGTGCCAGCTCACCATCTGGGCTTTCTGAAAAACTGTTTTTT
CASSPSGLSEKLFF
>TRBD1|TRBJ2-6|NA|TRBV7-9
TGTGCCAGCAGCTTTTCCGGGACAGGGGACGTCCTGACTTTC
CASSFSGTGDVLTF
>NA|TRBJ1-3|NA|TRBV10-2
TGCGCCAGCAGTGAAACAGGGCGCTCTGGAAACACCATATATTTT
CASSETGRSGNTIYF
>TRBD2|TRBJ2-1|NA|TRBV9
TGTGCCAGCAGCCCAAGGACTAGCGGCTACAATGAGCAGTTCTTC
CASSPRTSGYNEQFF
>NA|TRBJ2-1|NA|TRBV5-1
TGCGCCAGCAGCTCCGATACAGCTGAGCAGTTCTTC
CASSSDTAEQFF
>NA|TRBJ1-5|few|TRBV21-1
TGTGCCAGCAGCGGCCAGGGTCTTAATCAGCCCCAGCATTTT
CASSGQGLNQPQHF
>TRBD2|TRBJ2-7|few|TRBV7-8
TGTGCCAGCAGCTCGCCCCCCCTGATAGCGGGAGGGCTTGTCGAGCAGTACTTC
CASSSPPLIAGGLVEQYF
>NA|TRBJ2-6|once|TRBV2
TGTGCCAGCGAGAGACAGATCTCTGGGGCCAACGTCCTGACTTTC
CASERQISGANVLTF
>TRBD2|TRBJ2-7|few|TRBV18
TGTGCCAGCTCAAGGACTAGCGGGAGGGGATACGAGCAGTACTTC
CASSRTSGRGYEQYF
>TRBD1|TRBJ2-1|few|TRBV5-6
TGTGCCAGCAGCTTGAGACAGGGAGACGAGCAGTTCTTC
CASSLRQGDEQFF
>NA|TRBJ2-7|NA|TRBV18
TGTGCCAGCTCACCGGGGGCCCGGGGCTACGAGCAGTACTTC
CASSPGARGYEQYF
>NA|TRBJ2-1|NA|TRBV28
TGTGCCAGCAGTTTCGATGAGCAGTTCTTC
CASSFDEQFF
>TRBD1|TRBJ2-7|once|TRBV11-3
TGTGCCAGCAGCTTAGCGGGCAGGGGGCCCTACGAGCAGTACTTC
CASSLAGRGPYEQYF
>TRBD2|TRBJ2-7|NA|TRBV6-4
TGTGCCAGCAGTGAAAGAGCGGGGGGCTCCTACGAGCAGTACTTC
CASSERAGGSYEQYF
>NA|TRBJ2-3|NA|TRBV6-5
TGTGCCAGCAGTTACTCGAGGGTTACGGATACGCAGTATTTT
CASSYSRVTDTQYF
>NA|TRBJ2-5|NA|TRBV28
TGTGCCAGCACCTCGGGCGGGGCCCACCAAGAGACCCAGTACTTC
CASTSGGAHQETQYF
>NA|TRBJ1-5|NA|TRBV19
TGTGCCAGTAGTGTCCGGGGGCCCCAGCATTTT
CASSVRGPQHF
>TRBD1|TRBJ2-7|few|TRBV28
TGTGCCTCCGGGACAGCGCACTACGAGCAGTACTTC
CASGTAHYEQYF
>NA|TRBJ2-4|NA|TRBV7-3
TGTGCCAGCAGCCGTCAGGGGTCCGGGAACATTCAGTACTTC
CASSRQGSGNIQYF
>TRBD1|TRBJ2-5|NA|TRBV5-4
TGTGCCAGCAGCTTCAGGACAGGGCCCGGCGCGGAGACCCAGTACTTC
CASSFRTGPGAETQYF